A selection of T cell receptor beta chains follows, all from one sample in a study of shared clonotypes between healthy human individuals. The repertoire was sequenced with immunoSEQ multiplex PCR; TCRdb's copy has only in-frame clones and lacks some. This sample has some 2,100,000 clones; around 95% occur once, and the top ten carry roughly 0.13%. Input material: naive CD4+ T cells sorted from blood. All receptors come from a man aged 18 to 35 in good health. The CDR3 runs from the conserved cysteine through the conserved F or W. D genes are given only for firm matches. A clone size is listed for some rows: how often the clone was seen (once, few, many), or a class if it is expanded.

V: TRBV5-4
D: TRBD1
size: .
J: TRBJ2-5
DNA: TGTGCCAGCAGCTTGGCAGGGACAGGGTTTGGTCCCCAAGAGACCCAGTACTTC
CDR3: CASSLAGTGFGPQETQYF

V: TRBV10-2
D: .
size: .
J: TRBJ1-1
DNA: TGCGCCAGCCATACACAACCTTATAAGGAGGCGATGAACACTGAAGCTTTCTTT
CDR3: CASHTQPYKEAMNTEAFF

V: TRBV9
D: TRBD1
size: .
J: TRBJ2-1
DNA: TGTGCCAGCAGCCTCGGACAGGTCCCTAGCTCCTACAATGAGCAGTTCTTC
CDR3: CASSLGQVPSSYNEQFF

V: TRBV18
D: TRBD2
size: .
J: TRBJ2-5
DNA: TGTGCCAGCTCATCGCTAGCGGGAGAGACCCAGTACTTC
CDR3: CASSSLAGETQYF

V: TRBV18
D: TRBD1
size: .
J: TRBJ1-6
DNA: TGTGCCAGCTCACCTCTCGCCCTCGACAGGGGTTCACCCCTCCACTTT
CDR3: CASSPLALDRGSPLHF

V: TRBV6-5
D: TRBD1
size: .
J: TRBJ1-6
DNA: TGTGCCAGCAGTTACTCCCGGGACAGCTTCAATTCACCCCTCCACTTT
CDR3: CASSYSRDSFNSPLHF

V: TRBV7-2
D: .
size: once
J: TRBJ2-3
DNA: TGTGCCAGCAGCCCCAGGTCGGGGCCTCTCACAGATACGCAGTATTTT
CDR3: CASSPRSGPLTDTQYF

V: TRBV7-8
D: TRBD1
size: once
J: TRBJ1-2
DNA: TGTGCCAGCAGCCCCGGGACAGGGGGCGCTAACTATGGCTACACCTTC
CDR3: CASSPGTGGANYGYTF

V: TRBV7-6
D: .
size: .
J: TRBJ1-2
DNA: TGTGCCAGCAGCCCAGGGCCCGAACGAGGCTACACCTTC
CDR3: CASSPGPERGYTF

V: TRBV30
D: .
size: once
J: TRBJ2-7
DNA: TGTGCCTTGCGGACAGGAGGGTACGAGCAGTACTTC
CDR3: CALRTGGYEQYF

V: TRBV6-6
D: TRBD1
size: .
J: TRBJ1-2
DNA: TGTGCCAGCCGGGACAGCCGAAACTATGGCTACACCTTC
CDR3: CASRDSRNYGYTF

V: TRBV5-1
D: .
size: .
J: TRBJ1-1
DNA: TGCGCCAGCAGCCTCGACATTTCTGGCATGAACACTGAAGCTTTCTTT
CDR3: CASSLDISGMNTEAFF

V: TRBV7-9
D: .
size: .
J: TRBJ1-2
DNA: TGTGCCAGCAGCTTAGCGGGGACGACCTATGGCTACACCTTC
CDR3: CASSLAGTTYGYTF

V: TRBV5-1
D: TRBD2
size: .
J: TRBJ2-2
DNA: TGCGCCAGCAGCCCCGCGACTAGCGGGGCGGCCACCGGGGAGCTGTTTTTT
CDR3: CASSPATSGAATGELFF

V: TRBV10-1
D: TRBD2
size: .
J: TRBJ2-5
DNA: TGCGCCAGCAGCACTATTAGCGGGAACCAAGAGACCCAGTACTTC
CDR3: CASSTISGNQETQYF

V: TRBV19
D: TRBD2
size: .
J: TRBJ2-6
DNA: TGTGCCAGTAGACTAGCGGGAGGCTCTGGGGCCAACGTCCTGACTTTC
CDR3: CASRLAGGSGANVLTF

V: TRBV5-1
D: TRBD2
size: .
J: TRBJ2-7
DNA: TGCGCCAGCACGACTAGCGGGGGGGCATACGAGCAGTACTTC
CDR3: CASTTSGGAYEQYF

V: TRBV14
D: .
size: .
J: TRBJ2-5
DNA: TGTGCCAGCAGCCTAGATGAAAAGACCCAGTACTTC
CDR3: CASSLDEKTQYF

V: TRBV6-5
D: .
size: .
J: TRBJ1-1
DNA: TGTGCCAGCAGTTACGGAAAGACGTACGGTGAAGCTTTCTTT
CDR3: CASSYGKTYGEAFF

V: TRBV7-6
D: TRBD1
size: .
J: TRBJ1-1
DNA: TGTGCCAGCAGCCTACGACAGGGGAACACTGAAGCTTTCTTT
CDR3: CASSLRQGNTEAFF

V: TRBV4-1
D: .
size: .
J: TRBJ2-3
DNA: TGCGCCAGCAGCCAAGATATGGCCTTAGGCACAGATACGCAGTATTTT
CDR3: CASSQDMALGTDTQYF

V: TRBV28
D: .
size: .
J: TRBJ2-5
DNA: TGTGCCAGCAGCGCCCGGGAGACCCAGTACTTC
CDR3: CASSARETQYF

V: TRBV19
D: TRBD2
size: .
J: TRBJ2-7
DNA: TGTGCCAGTAGTCTCGGGGGGGTAACCTACGAGCAGTACTTC
CDR3: CASSLGGVTYEQYF

V: TRBV7-7
D: .
size: .
J: TRBJ2-3
DNA: TGTGCTAGCAGCTTAGTCTACACAGATACGCAGTATTTT
CDR3: CASSLVYTDTQYF

V: TRBV11-3
D: .
size: .
J: TRBJ2-7
DNA: TGTGCCAGCAGCTGGGACAACTCCTACGAGCAGTACTTC
CDR3: CASSWDNSYEQYF

V: TRBV5-1
D: TRBD1
size: once
J: TRBJ2-7
DNA: TGCGCCAGCAGCCCTGGGACAGGGAGGTTCTACGAGCAGTACTTC
CDR3: CASSPGTGRFYEQYF

V: TRBV5-1
D: .
size: .
J: TRBJ1-2
DNA: TGCGCCAGCAGCCCTGGGAATTCTAACTATGGCTACACCTTC
CDR3: CASSPGNSNYGYTF

V: TRBV5-1
D: TRBD2
size: .
J: TRBJ2-2
DNA: TGCGCCAGCAGCCGACCCAAAGCGGGAGGGTCCTATACCGGGGAGCTGTTTTTT
CDR3: CASSRPKAGGSYTGELFF

V: TRBV4-1
D: .
size: .
J: TRBJ2-3
DNA: TGCGCCAGCAGAGATCCCGCAGGGGGGACAGATACGCAGTATTTT
CDR3: CASRDPAGGTDTQYF

V: TRBV6-1
D: .
size: .
J: TRBJ1-3
DNA: TGTGCCAGCAGTGAATTAATGGGACGGTTCTCTGGAAACACCATATATTTT
CDR3: CASSELMGRFSGNTIYF

V: TRBV18
D: TRBD1
size: .
J: TRBJ1-2
DNA: TGTGCCAGCTCACCAGAAGGACAGGGGAACTATGGCTACACCTTC
CDR3: CASSPEGQGNYGYTF

V: TRBV2
D: .
size: .
J: TRBJ2-1
DNA: TGTGCCACCTCACCCCAACAGGGACTTGAGCAGTTCTTC
CDR3: CATSPQQGLEQFF

V: TRBV25-1
D: .
size: .
J: TRBJ2-5
DNA: TGTGCCAGCAGTTCTAAGGGGAGTTTGGAGACCCAGTACTTC
CDR3: CASSSKGSLETQYF

V: TRBV6-5
D: .
size: once
J: TRBJ2-5
DNA: TGTGCCAGCAGTTACCGGGGGTACGAGACCCAGTACTTC
CDR3: CASSYRGYETQYF

V: TRBV7-2
D: .
size: .
J: TRBJ1-5
DNA: TGTGCCAGCAGCTTCCTGGGCGGGAGCAATCAGCCCCAGCATTTT
CDR3: CASSFLGGSNQPQHF

V: TRBV28
D: .
size: .
J: TRBJ1-1
DNA: TGTGCCAGCAGTTTGTGGAGGTCCTTGAACACTGAAGCTTTCTTT
CDR3: CASSLWRSLNTEAFF

V: TRBV5-1
D: .
size: .
J: TRBJ2-7
DNA: TGCGCCAGCAGCTTGAACGACTACGAGCAGTACTTC
CDR3: CASSLNDYEQYF

V: TRBV5-1
D: TRBD1
size: once
J: TRBJ2-1
DNA: TGCGCCAGCAGCCGAGGACAGGGTCAGGGTGAGCAGTTCTTC
CDR3: CASSRGQGQGEQFF

V: TRBV18
D: .
size: .
J: TRBJ1-6
DNA: TGTGCCAGCTCACCACTTTGGGCAGGAGGTACGAGTTCACCCCTCCACTTT
CDR3: CASSPLWAGGTSSPLHF

V: TRBV6-5
D: .
size: .
J: TRBJ1-5
DNA: TGTGCCAGCAGTCCCGGGAGCAATCAGCCCCAGCATTTT
CDR3: CASSPGSNQPQHF

V: TRBV5-4
D: TRBD1
size: .
J: TRBJ2-7
DNA: TGTGCCAGCAGCCGGGACAGGGGGCTCCTTGAGCAGTACTTC
CDR3: CASSRDRGLLEQYF

V: TRBV6-5
D: .
size: .
J: TRBJ2-7
DNA: TGTGCCAGCAGTTCCCCCGGCAGGCTCTACGAGCAGTACTTC
CDR3: CASSSPGRLYEQYF

V: TRBV4-1
D: TRBD1
size: .
J: TRBJ1-2
DNA: TGCGCCAGCAGCCCTCTAGGGACAGGGGAATATGGCTACACCTTC
CDR3: CASSPLGTGEYGYTF

V: TRBV2
D: .
size: .
J: TRBJ2-1
DNA: TGTGCCAGTCAGGACGAGAGGGATGAGCAGTTCTTC
CDR3: CASQDERDEQFF

V: TRBV7-2
D: TRBD2
size: .
J: TRBJ2-3
DNA: TGTGCCAGCAGCTCGCGGACTAGCGGGAGCACAGATACGCAGTATTTT
CDR3: CASSSRTSGSTDTQYF

V: TRBV29-1
D: .
size: .
J: TRBJ1-2
DNA: TGCAGCGTTGATTCTTGGGGCGGTAACTATGGCTACACCTTC
CDR3: CSVDSWGGNYGYTF

V: TRBV11-3
D: TRBD1
size: .
J: TRBJ2-5
DNA: TGTGCCAGCAGCGTAGGACAGGGCTACCAAGAGACCCAGTACTTC
CDR3: CASSVGQGYQETQYF

V: TRBV19
D: .
size: once
J: TRBJ1-6
DNA: TGTGCCAGTAGGCCGTCGACAGACTCACCCCTCCACTTT
CDR3: CASRPSTDSPLHF

V: TRBV6-1
D: TRBD1
size: .
J: TRBJ1-3
DNA: TGTGCCAGCAGTGTCAAGGGGGCCGGAAACACCATATATTTT
CDR3: CASSVKGAGNTIYF

V: TRBV5-1
D: TRBD1
size: .
J: TRBJ2-6
DNA: TGCGCCAGCAGCTGGACAGGGAGTTCTGGGGCCAACGTCCTGACTTTC
CDR3: CASSWTGSSGANVLTF

V: TRBV10-3
D: TRBD1
size: .
J: TRBJ2-3
DNA: TGTGCCATCAGCCCTCAGGGGGCTAGCACAGATACGCAGTATTTT
CDR3: CAISPQGASTDTQYF

V: TRBV9
D: .
size: few
J: TRBJ1-2
DNA: TGTGCCAGCAGCAGAGCGGATCCGGGTCCCTATGGCTACACCTTC
CDR3: CASSRADPGPYGYTF

V: TRBV12-5
D: TRBD2
size: .
J: TRBJ2-3
DNA: TGTGCTAGTGGTCTTGGGACTAGCGCTAGGGGGACAGATACGCAGTATTTT
CDR3: CASGLGTSARGTDTQYF